The rows below give T cell receptor beta chains drawn from one sample of a study of blood T cells in healthy people across ages. TCRdb passed the 5' RACE reads through MiXCR, listing each CDR3 protein once. Counted here are about 650,000 distinct CDR3 sequences, 52% occurring once; the ten biggest clones make up roughly 13%. Sequenced: blood. These receptors were collected from an elderly woman in good health. CDR3s include the opening cysteine and the closing phenylalanine or tryptophan. A D gene is named only where the DNA matches it firmly. The size field is filled for only some rows; it gives once, few, many or a size class.

clone_size: NA
cdr3_length: 12
d_call: NA
v_call: TRBV29-1
j_call: TRBJ1-5
cdr3_nt: TGCAGCGTTGTGGGCCCCTCAAAGCCCCAGCATTTT
cdr3_aa: CSVVGPSKPQHF

clone_size: NA
cdr3_length: 15
d_call: NA
v_call: TRBV27
j_call: TRBJ2-3
cdr3_nt: TGTGCCAGCAGTTTATGGGCGGACAGCACAGATACGCAGTATTTT
cdr3_aa: CASSLWADSTDTQYF

clone_size: many
cdr3_length: 15
d_call: TRBD2
v_call: TRBV12-3/TRBV12-4
j_call: TRBJ2-1
cdr3_nt: TGTGCCAGCAGCCGAAGGACTAGCGGGGACAATGAGCAGTTCTTC
cdr3_aa: CASSRRTSGDNEQFF

clone_size: NA
cdr3_length: 13
d_call: NA
v_call: TRBV29-1
j_call: TRBJ1-1
cdr3_nt: TGCAGCGTTGTAAAAGGGGGGAACACTGAAGCTTTCTTT
cdr3_aa: CSVVKGGNTEAFF

clone_size: NA
cdr3_length: 14
d_call: NA
v_call: TRBV29-1
j_call: TRBJ2-3
cdr3_nt: TGCAGCGTTGAGGACACTGGGGGCACAGATACGCAGTATTTT
cdr3_aa: CSVEDTGGTDTQYF

clone_size: few
cdr3_length: 16
d_call: NA
v_call: TRBV12-3/TRBV12-4
j_call: TRBJ2-1
cdr3_nt: TGTGCCAGCAGAAACGGTCTGGCTTCCTCCTACAATGAGCAGTTCTTC
cdr3_aa: CASRNGLASSYNEQFF

clone_size: NA
cdr3_length: 15
d_call: TRBD2
v_call: TRBV18
j_call: TRBJ2-1
cdr3_nt: TGTGCCAGCTCACCTTCAATAGCGGGGGACAATGAGCAGTTCTTC
cdr3_aa: CASSPSIAGDNEQFF

clone_size: many
cdr3_length: 17
d_call: TRBD2
v_call: TRBV4-2
j_call: TRBJ2-3
cdr3_nt: TGTGCCAGCAGCCATGGGACTAGCGCCCCTAGCACAGATACGCAGTATTTT
cdr3_aa: CASSHGTSAPSTDTQYF

clone_size: many
cdr3_length: 15
d_call: TRBD1
v_call: TRBV15
j_call: TRBJ2-3
cdr3_nt: TGTGCCACCAGCAGAGATCGCCAGGGGGCGGATACGCAGTATTTT
cdr3_aa: CATSRDRQGADTQYF

clone_size: few
cdr3_length: 12
d_call: NA
v_call: TRBV28
j_call: TRBJ2-7
cdr3_nt: TGTGCCAGCAGCTTGCAGGGTGGGAGGCAGTACTTC
cdr3_aa: CASSLQGGRQYF

clone_size: many
cdr3_length: 15
d_call: NA
v_call: TRBV18
j_call: TRBJ2-1
cdr3_nt: TGTGCCAGCTCACCAGAACAGGGCTCATACAATGAGCAGTTCTTC
cdr3_aa: CASSPEQGSYNEQFF

clone_size: NA
cdr3_length: 15
d_call: TRBD2
v_call: TRBV7-3
j_call: TRBJ2-5
cdr3_nt: TGTGCCAGCAGCTTAAACAGCGGGACCGGGGAGACCCAGTACTTC
cdr3_aa: CASSLNSGTGETQYF

clone_size: many
cdr3_length: 15
d_call: TRBD2
v_call: TRBV12-3/TRBV12-4
j_call: TRBJ2-7
cdr3_nt: TGTGCCAGCACCCAGACTAGCGGGAGAGGCGACGAGCAGTACTTC
cdr3_aa: CASTQTSGRGDEQYF

clone_size: NA
cdr3_length: 15
d_call: TRBD2
v_call: TRBV6-2/TRBV6-3
j_call: TRBJ2-4
cdr3_nt: TGTGCCAGCAGTCAATCTAGGACTAGTGGCGGCATTCAGTACTTC
cdr3_aa: CASSQSRTSGGIQYF

clone_size: many
cdr3_length: 12
d_call: NA
v_call: TRBV5-1
j_call: TRBJ1-1
cdr3_nt: TGCGCCAGCAGCTTGGGGACCACTGAAGCTTTCTTT
cdr3_aa: CASSLGTTEAFF

clone_size: NA
cdr3_length: 14
d_call: TRBD1
v_call: TRBV20-1
j_call: TRBJ1-1
cdr3_nt: TGCAGTGCTAACGGACAGGGGGCCTGGACTGAAGCTTTCTTT
cdr3_aa: CSANGQGAWTEAFF

clone_size: NA
cdr3_length: 14
d_call: TRBD2
v_call: TRBV29-1
j_call: TRBJ2-7
cdr3_nt: TGCAGCGGATTCACTAGCGGGGCTATGTACGAGCAGTACTTC
cdr3_aa: CSGFTSGAMYEQYF

clone_size: NA
cdr3_length: 13
d_call: NA
v_call: TRBV12-3/TRBV12-4
j_call: TRBJ2-1
cdr3_nt: TGTGCCTGCAGTTGGAGACTTTACAATGAGCAGTTCTTC
cdr3_aa: CACSWRLYNEQFF

clone_size: many
cdr3_length: 15
d_call: TRBD2
v_call: TRBV5-1
j_call: TRBJ2-1
cdr3_nt: TGCGCCAGCAGCCTTAAAACTAGCGGGTGGGGAGGCCAGTTCTTC
cdr3_aa: CASSLKTSGWGGQFF

clone_size: NA
cdr3_length: 18
d_call: TRBD2
v_call: TRBV5-8
j_call: TRBJ2-1
cdr3_nt: TGTGCCAGCAGCTTGGGGCGAAAGACTAGCCGCTCCTACAATGAGCAGTTCTTC
cdr3_aa: CASSLGRKTSRSYNEQFF

clone_size: NA
cdr3_length: 14
d_call: NA
v_call: TRBV6-6
j_call: TRBJ2-2
cdr3_nt: TGTGCCAGCAGGCATCGGGTTATGACCGGGGAGCTGTTTTTT
cdr3_aa: CASRHRVMTGELFF

clone_size: NA
cdr3_length: 13
d_call: NA
v_call: TRBV5-1
j_call: TRBJ1-1
cdr3_nt: TGCGCCAGCAGCCCAGGCCAGTGGAGTGAAGCTTTCTTT
cdr3_aa: CASSPGQWSEAFF

clone_size: NA
cdr3_length: 17
d_call: TRBD2
v_call: TRBV7-3
j_call: TRBJ2-2
cdr3_nt: TGTGCCAGCAGAAACGAAGTAGCGGGGCCTAACACCGGGGAGCTGTTTTTT
cdr3_aa: CASRNEVAGPNTGELFF

clone_size: many
cdr3_length: 13
d_call: NA
v_call: TRBV6-6
j_call: TRBJ2-1
cdr3_nt: TGTGCCATTGCCCCTAGCTCCTACAATGAGCAGTTCTTC
cdr3_aa: CAIAPSSYNEQFF

clone_size: few
cdr3_length: 16
d_call: TRBD2
v_call: TRBV2
j_call: TRBJ2-7
cdr3_nt: TGTGCCAGCAGAGGTCAACTAGCGGGGGAGATTTACGAGCAGTACTTC
cdr3_aa: CASRGQLAGEIYEQYF

clone_size: once
cdr3_length: 15
d_call: NA
v_call: TRBV11-1
j_call: TRBJ2-1
cdr3_nt: TGTGCCAGCAGCTTACTCCTTGGGGGGAAGGATGAGCAGTTCTTC
cdr3_aa: CASSLLLGGKDEQFF

clone_size: NA
cdr3_length: 14
d_call: TRBD1
v_call: TRBV7-2
j_call: TRBJ2-7
cdr3_nt: TGTGCCAGCAGCTTAGTGGACAGGGCCCACGAGCAGTACTTC
cdr3_aa: CASSLVDRAHEQYF

clone_size: many
cdr3_length: 16
d_call: TRBD1
v_call: TRBV6-6
j_call: TRBJ2-3
cdr3_nt: TGTGCCAGCAGTTCACGGGACAGACAGTACACAGATACGCAGTATTTT
cdr3_aa: CASSSRDRQYTDTQYF

clone_size: many
cdr3_length: 15
d_call: NA
v_call: TRBV2
j_call: TRBJ2-5
cdr3_nt: TGTGCCAGCAGTGAAAGACTTGTGTCCGGCGGGACCCAGTACTTC
cdr3_aa: CASSERLVSGGTQYF

clone_size: few
cdr3_length: 13
d_call: NA
v_call: TRBV5-1
j_call: TRBJ2-5
cdr3_nt: TGCGCCAGCAGCTGGTCCTGGGATGAGACCCAGTACTTC
cdr3_aa: CASSWSWDETQYF

clone_size: NA
cdr3_length: 15
d_call: NA
v_call: TRBV3-1
j_call: TRBJ2-7
cdr3_nt: TGTGCCAGCAGCCAAGCTCGGAGCTCCTACAATGAGCAGTACTTC
cdr3_aa: CASSQARSSYNEQYF

clone_size: NA
cdr3_length: 17
d_call: NA
v_call: TRBV20-1
j_call: TRBJ2-7
cdr3_nt: TGCAGTGCTGTGTTGGGCACAGGGAACTTCTCCCACTACGAGCAGTACTTC
cdr3_aa: CSAVLGTGNFSHYEQYF

clone_size: many
cdr3_length: 15
d_call: TRBD1
v_call: TRBV12-3/TRBV12-4
j_call: TRBJ2-3
cdr3_nt: TGTGCCAGCAGATCTACCGGGACAGGCCCGGATACGCAGTATTTT
cdr3_aa: CASRSTGTGPDTQYF

clone_size: few
cdr3_length: 16
d_call: TRBD1
v_call: TRBV7-9
j_call: TRBJ1-1
cdr3_nt: TGTGCCAGCAGCACCCAGACAGGGTGGAGAAACACTGAAGCTTTCTTT
cdr3_aa: CASSTQTGWRNTEAFF

clone_size: many
cdr3_length: 13
d_call: NA
v_call: TRBV20-1
j_call: TRBJ2-7
cdr3_nt: TGCAGTGCTAGAGCGGTCAGGGGTGACGAGCAGTACTTC
cdr3_aa: CSARAVRGDEQYF

clone_size: NA
cdr3_length: 14
d_call: NA
v_call: TRBV24-1
j_call: TRBJ2-2
cdr3_nt: TGTGCCACCAGTGATTTCCGGGGAACCGGGGAGCTGTTTTTT
cdr3_aa: CATSDFRGTGELFF

clone_size: once
cdr3_length: 14
d_call: NA
v_call: TRBV5-1
j_call: TRBJ1-2
cdr3_nt: TGCGCCAGCAGCTTGCGAGTACCACGCTATGGCTACACCTTC
cdr3_aa: CASSLRVPRYGYTF

clone_size: NA
cdr3_length: 16
d_call: NA
v_call: TRBV4-3
j_call: TRBJ2-1
cdr3_nt: TGCGCCAGCAGCCAAGATTTAGGGGCCACAGACAATGAGCAGTTCTTC
cdr3_aa: CASSQDLGATDNEQFF

clone_size: many
cdr3_length: 15
d_call: NA
v_call: TRBV5-1
j_call: TRBJ2-1
cdr3_nt: TGCGCCAGCAGGGTTATCGGGACTGCCGGCAATGAGCAGTTCTTC
cdr3_aa: CASRVIGTAGNEQFF

clone_size: NA
cdr3_length: 14
d_call: TRBD1
v_call: TRBV7-9
j_call: TRBJ2-7
cdr3_nt: TGTGCCAGCACGGGTGGACAGGGGGCATACGAGCAGTACTTC
cdr3_aa: CASTGGQGAYEQYF

clone_size: many
cdr3_length: 16
d_call: TRBD2
v_call: TRBV7-6
j_call: TRBJ2-7
cdr3_nt: TGTGCCAGCAGCCCCAAGACTAGCGGGAGCTCCTACGAGCAGTACTTC
cdr3_aa: CASSPKTSGSSYEQYF

clone_size: NA
cdr3_length: 16
d_call: TRBD1
v_call: TRBV7-2
j_call: TRBJ1-1
cdr3_nt: TGTGCCAGCAGCTTGCGACAGGGGGCTATGAACACTGAAGCTTTCTTT
cdr3_aa: CASSLRQGAMNTEAFF

clone_size: NA
cdr3_length: 14
d_call: NA
v_call: TRBV6-5
j_call: TRBJ2-1
cdr3_nt: TGTGCCAGCAGGCGCCGGGACAACTACAATGAGCAGTTCTTC
cdr3_aa: CASRRRDNYNEQFF

clone_size: NA
cdr3_length: 16
d_call: NA
v_call: TRBV27
j_call: TRBJ2-3
cdr3_nt: TGTGCCAGCAGTTTAGAGTTGTCAGGCCCAACAGATACGCAGTATTTT
cdr3_aa: CASSLELSGPTDTQYF

clone_size: NA
cdr3_length: 14
d_call: NA
v_call: TRBV20-1
j_call: TRBJ1-5
cdr3_nt: TGCAGTGCTGTGACTCACCGGAACAATCAGCCCCAGCATTTT
cdr3_aa: CSAVTHRNNQPQHF

clone_size: once
cdr3_length: 14
d_call: NA
v_call: TRBV29-1
j_call: TRBJ2-7
cdr3_nt: TGCAGCGTCTCAAGGGGTGACGGGGCCTACGAGCAGTACTTC
cdr3_aa: CSVSRGDGAYEQYF

clone_size: NA
cdr3_length: 15
d_call: NA
v_call: TRBV6-6
j_call: TRBJ2-6
cdr3_nt: TGTGCCAGCAGACTACAGGTATCTGGGGCCAACGTCCTGACTTTC
cdr3_aa: CASRLQVSGANVLTF

clone_size: NA
cdr3_length: 17
d_call: NA
v_call: TRBV6-1
j_call: TRBJ1-3
cdr3_nt: TGTGCCAGCAATGAGCGGACGGTAACTTCCTCTGGAAACACCATATATTTT
cdr3_aa: CASNERTVTSSGNTIYF

clone_size: many
cdr3_length: 12
d_call: NA
v_call: TRBV7-2
j_call: TRBJ2-3
cdr3_nt: TGTGCCAGCAGCTACAGGGCAGATACGCAGTATTTT
cdr3_aa: CASSYRADTQYF

clone_size: many
cdr3_length: 11
d_call: NA
v_call: TRBV20-1
j_call: TRBJ2-7
cdr3_nt: TGCAGTGAGCTAGCGCAAGCCGGGCAGTACTTC
cdr3_aa: CSELAQAGQYF

clone_size: NA
cdr3_length: 13
d_call: TRBD1
v_call: TRBV27
j_call: TRBJ1-2
cdr3_nt: TGTGCCAGCAGCGGGACAGCCAACTATGGCTACACCTTC
cdr3_aa: CASSGTANYGYTF

clone_size: many
cdr3_length: 13
d_call: NA
v_call: TRBV28
j_call: TRBJ2-7
cdr3_nt: TGTGCCAGCTCTGGACAGAGCCGAATGGAGCAGTACTTC
cdr3_aa: CASSGQSRMEQYF

clone_size: NA
cdr3_length: 15
d_call: NA
v_call: TRBV5-1
j_call: TRBJ1-1
cdr3_nt: TGCGCCAGCAGCTCCCTCGGGCCGTCGAACACTGAAGCTTTCTTT
cdr3_aa: CASSSLGPSNTEAFF

clone_size: many
cdr3_length: 18
d_call: TRBD1
v_call: TRBV6-1
j_call: TRBJ2-3
cdr3_nt: TGTGCCAGCAGTGAAGTACCTGGGACAGTACTCTTCACAGATACGCAGTATTTT
cdr3_aa: CASSEVPGTVLFTDTQYF

clone_size: NA
cdr3_length: 16
d_call: NA
v_call: TRBV12-3/TRBV12-4
j_call: TRBJ2-2
cdr3_nt: TGTGCCAGCAGTTTAGGTGGAGGGTCGAACACCGGGGAGCTGTTTTTT
cdr3_aa: CASSLGGGSNTGELFF

clone_size: NA
cdr3_length: 14
d_call: NA
v_call: TRBV2
j_call: TRBJ1-6
cdr3_nt: TGTGCCAGCAGAGTGGGGGGTGAGAATTCACCCCTCCACTTT
cdr3_aa: CASRVGGENSPLHF